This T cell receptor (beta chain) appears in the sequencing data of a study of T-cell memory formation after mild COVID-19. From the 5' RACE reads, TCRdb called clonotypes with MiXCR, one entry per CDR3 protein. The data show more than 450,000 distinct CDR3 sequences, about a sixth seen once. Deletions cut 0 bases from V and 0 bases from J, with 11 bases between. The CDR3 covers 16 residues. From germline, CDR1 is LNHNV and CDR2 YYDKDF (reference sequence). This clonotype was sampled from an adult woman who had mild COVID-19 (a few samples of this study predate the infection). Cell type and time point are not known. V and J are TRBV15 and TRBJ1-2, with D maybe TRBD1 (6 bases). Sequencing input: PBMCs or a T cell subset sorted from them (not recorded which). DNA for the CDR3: TGTGCCACCAGCAGAGATGTACAGGGAGCTAACTATGGCTACACCTTC. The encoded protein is CATSRDVQGANYGYTF.